This passage covers 32 T cell receptor beta chains from one sample sequenced in a study of blood T cell repertoires in COVID-19. The assay was immunoSEQ multiplex PCR, and TCRdb's table has in-frame clones only and misses some. The sample consists of about 220,000 clones, about 90% of them appearing once. What was sequenced was peripheral blood. The receptors come from a man in his forties with active or convalescent COVID-19.

The chain uses TRBV28 and TRBJ2-7, with D perhaps matching TRBD2 (7 bases). The CDR3 runs to 15 residues. Germline V gene sequence: CDR1 MDHEN, CDR2 SYDVKM. The germline V and J ends were trimmed by 4 bases and 2 bases, with 15 bases remaining between them. CDR3 nucleotides: TGTGCCAGCAGTTCTGCGGGGGCGACAACCTACGAGCAGTACTTC. As protein: CASSSAGATTYEQYF.

This clone was recorded a few times. The CDR3: CSVDTGGDGYTF. CDR3 coding DNA: TGCAGCGTTGATACAGGGGGTGATGGCTACACCTTC. This sequence joins TRBV29-1 and TRBJ1-2; TRBD1 aligns across 8 bases. The junction had 3 bases not matched to a gene; V was cut back by 3 bases and J by 6 bases. This CDR3 has 12 amino acids. Germline CDR1 reads SQVTM; CDR2 reads ANQGSEA.

The J gene is TRBJ1-2, the V gene TRBV2; D uncertain. From germline, CDR1 is SNHLY and CDR2 FYNNEI. Trimming pared 2 bases from V and 8 bases from J, leaving 18 bases between. This CDR3 spans 15 amino acids. The CDR3 reads CASSEIESLDFGYTF. CDR3 bases: TGTGCCAGCAGTGAAATAGAATCGTTAGACTTCGGCTACACCTTC.

V is TRBV6-6 and J is TRBJ1-1; no firm D call. The CDR3 runs 14 residues. Trimming took off 5 bases at V and 0 bases at J, with 10 bases between the two ends. CDR1 is MNHNY and CDR2 is SVGAGI in the germline V gene (reference sequence). The CDR3 nucleotides are TGTGCCAGCAGTCCCGACTTTCTGAACACTGAAGCTTTCTTT. Protein: CASSPDFLNTEAFF.

The chain carries TRBV5-4 and TRBJ2-4, with unresolved D. There are 15 residues in the CDR3. Trimming pared 2 bases from V and 0 bases from J, leaving 9 bases between. In germline, CDR1 is SGHNT, CDR2 YYREEE (reference sequence). CDR3 region: CASSFNSRAKNIQYF. CDR3 sequence (DNA): TGTGCCAGCAGCTTCAATAGTAGAGCCAAAAACATTCAGTACTTC.

The V and J genes are TRBV12-3 or TRBV12-4 and TRBJ1-5, with D uncertain. V lost 3 bases and J lost 7, with 7 bases in between. The CDR3 loop spans 12 amino acids. The CDR3: CASSFNEQPQHF. The CDR3 DNA reads TGTGCCAGCAGTTTCAACGAGCAGCCCCAGCATTTT.

This chain uses TRBV11-2 with TRBJ2-1; TRBD2 matches 10 bases. V trimming: 1 base; J trimming: 9 bases; junction bases outside the gene matches: 3. CDR1 SGHAT and CDR2 FQNNGV come from the germline V gene. This CDR3 comprises 14 residues. CDR3 nucleotides: TGTGCCAGCAGCTTAGTCCTAGCGGGAGTTGAGCAGTTCTTC. As protein: CASSLVLAGVEQFF.

V usage is TRBV4-1 and J usage is TRBJ2-7, with 8 positions matching TRBD2. The junction had 6 bases not matched to a gene; V was cut back by 0 bases and J by 2 bases. The CDR3 loop spans 16 amino acids. Germline values: CDR1 MGHRA, CDR2 YSYEKL. For the CDR3, the DNA is TGCGCCAGCAGCCAAGAGGAGACTAGCGCCGCCTACGAGCAGTACTTC. Amino acid sequence: CASSQEETSAAYEQYF.

V is TRBV9 and J is TRBJ2-7, with 8 bases aligning to TRBD2. The CDR3 length is 17 residues. The ends lost 4 bases at V and 2 bases at J; junction bases unmatched: 14. The germline V gene encodes CDR1 SGDLS and CDR2 YYNGEE. The DNA for the CDR3 is TGTGCCAGCAGCCCCGAGGGGGTGGCGGGGGGACCCTACGAGCAGTACTTC. This gives the protein CASSPEGVAGGPYEQYF.

This chain links TRBV2 with TRBJ1-2; 10 positions agree with TRBD1. This CDR3 comprises 16 residues. The V gene's germline CDR1 is SNHLY and CDR2 FYNNEI. The V gene end was trimmed by 7 bases and the J gene end by 8 bases; junction bases not matched to a gene: 16. CDR3 DNA: TGTGCCAGCACCCCCGGGACAGGGGCCGGAACCCAGGGCTACACCTTC. Residues: CASTPGTGAGTQGYTF.

V is TRBV19 and J is TRBJ2-3, with 8 bases that match TRBD1. From germline, CDR1 is LNHDA and CDR2 SQIVND (reference sequence). This CDR3 has 14 amino acids. Trimming removed 5 bases from V and 3 bases from J; junction bases left unmatched: 4. The CDR3 loop is CASSFGQGTDTQYF. The CDR3 DNA sequence: TGTGCCAGTAGTTTCGGACAGGGAACAGATACGCAGTATTTT.

This clone was found once. J is TRBJ2-7 and V is TRBV11-2; 14 bases agree with TRBD2. V shed 5 bases, J shed 3 bases, and the junction held 0 bases outside the gene matches. The CDR3 is 14 residues long. Looked up from germline, CDR1 is SGHAT and CDR2 is FQNNGV. CDR3 nucleotides: TGTGCCAGCAGCGGGACTAGCGGGAGCTACGAGCAGTACTTC. Encoded protein: CASSGTSGSYEQYF.

The gene calls are TRBV28 and TRBJ2-2; 7 bases are shared with TRBD1. The ends lost 3 bases at V and 3 bases at J; junction bases unmatched: 4. Germline V gene lookup returns CDR1 MDHEN and CDR2 SYDVKM. The CDR3 totals 15 residues. The CDR3 DNA follows: TGTGCCAGCAGTTTTGGGACAGAAGACACCGGGGAGCTGTTTTTT. It encodes CASSFGTEDTGELFF.

The rearrangement links TRBV19 to TRBJ2-1, with 14 bases that match TRBD2. V trimming: 5 bases; J trimming: 1 base; junction bases outside the gene matches: 4. Germline-derived CDR1 and CDR2 are LNHDA and SQIVND (reference sequence). The CDR3 is 17 residues long. As DNA, the CDR3 is TGTGCCAGTAGTCCGACTAGCGGGGGGGCGTCCTACAATGAGCAGTTCTTC. Translated, it gives CASSPTSGGASYNEQFF.

The chain couples TRBV11-2 to TRBJ1-2; no clear D. Trimming left V 5 bases short and J 8 bases short, with 12 bases between. The CDR3 covers 12 residues. Germline values: CDR1 SGHAT, CDR2 FQNNGV. The CDR3 loop is CASSIGPTGYTF. The CDR3 nucleotides are TGTGCCAGCAGCATAGGACCGACAGGCTACACCTTC.

The V and J genes are TRBV27 and TRBJ1-2, with 9 bases that match TRBD1. CDR3 length: 14 amino acids. Germline CDR1 is MNHEY and CDR2 is SMNVEV (reference sequence). The V and J ends lost 5 bases and 5 bases, in that order; junction bases with no gene match: 6. This CDR3 reads CASSETGGFYGYTF. The DNA for the CDR3 is TGTGCCAGCAGTGAGACAGGGGGATTTTATGGCTACACCTTC.

The V gene is TRBV5-4, the J gene TRBJ2-1; a possible D gene is TRBD1 (6 bases). The CDR3 loop spans 14 amino acids. Trimming cost V 7 bases and J 2 bases, with 13 bases left between them. Germline V CDR1 and CDR2: SGHNT, YYREEE (reference sequence). The CDR3 DNA reads as TGTGCCAGCTACGAGGGGGTCGCCTACAATGAGCAGTTCTTC. Protein: CASYEGVAYNEQFF.

The CDR3 sequence: CASSPLTGGYYEQYF. CDR3 coding DNA: TGTGCCAGTAGTCCGCTGACAGGTGGGTACTACGAGCAGTACTTC. The V call is TRBV19, the J call TRBJ2-7; D might be TRBD1 (6 bases). The CDR3 loop spans 15 amino acids. Trimming removed 5 bases from V and 3 bases from J, with 17 bases in between. CDR1 and CDR2 (germline): LNHDA, SQIVND (reference sequence).

The chain couples TRBV19 to TRBJ2-7; the D gene is possibly TRBD2 (5 bases). The CDR3 is made up of 15 amino acids. Deletions cut 5 bases from V and 2 bases from J, with 16 bases between. Germline V gene sequence: CDR1 LNHDA, CDR2 SQIVND (reference sequence). Here the CDR3 reads CASSLGAAQAYEQYF. CDR3 sequence (DNA): TGTGCCAGTAGTTTGGGAGCAGCCCAGGCCTACGAGCAGTACTTC.

This chain connects TRBV28 to TRBJ1-1; D ambiguous. V lost 3 bases, J lost 1 base, and 12 bases lay in between. This CDR3 contains 15 residues. Germline assignment: CDR1 MDHEN and CDR2 SYDVKM. CDR3 sequence: CASSLSGFRNTEAFF. The CDR3 bases are TGTGCCAGCAGTTTGTCCGGGTTCAGGAACACTGAAGCTTTCTTT. Complete variable domain (other parts from reference TRBV28 and TRBJ1-1): DVKVTQSSRYLVKRTGEKVFLECVQDMDHENMFWYRQDPGLGLRLIYFSYDVKMKEKGDIPEGYSVSREKKERFSLILESASTNQTSMYLCASSLSGFRNTEAFFGQGTRLTVV.

The chain's CDR3 is CASSTAGLKNYGYTF. The CDR3 nucleotides are TGTGCCAGCAGTACCGCGGGACTTAAAAACTATGGCTACACCTTC. V gene TRBV6-2 or TRBV6-3 combines with J gene TRBJ1-2, with D possibly TRBD1 on 5 matching bases. The germline V gene has CDR1 MNHEY and CDR2 SVGEGT. The CDR3 sequence is 15 residues long. The V gene lost 5 bases and the J gene lost 2 bases, with 15 bases spanning the gap.

The chain is built from TRBV27 and TRBJ1-2; D might be TRBD1 (5 bases). The CDR3 totals 11 residues. Germline lookup yields CDR1 MNHEY and CDR2 SMNVEV (reference sequence). V lost 6 bases and J 5 bases, leaving 7 bases between the germline ends. The DNA for the CDR3 is TGTGCCAGCAGCCCAGGGTATGGCTACACCTTC. It translates to CASSPGYGYTF.

The chain carries TRBV2 and TRBJ1-1; D may be TRBD1 (6 bases). Germline CDR1 is SNHLY and CDR2 is FYNNEI. V dropped 8 bases and J dropped 2 bases, with 15 bases sitting between them. This CDR3 has 14 residues. For the CDR3, the DNA is TGTGCCAGCGGGGCACAGGGTCGAAACACTGAAGCTTTCTTT. Its protein is CASGAQGRNTEAFF.

About this clone: The same CDR3 arises from other DNA sequences in this sample as well. This chain joins TRBV2 and TRBJ2-7; D may be TRBD1 (6 bases). Germline assignment: CDR1 SNHLY and CDR2 FYNNEI. This CDR3 spans 15 amino acids. V lost 4 bases and J lost 5, with 18 bases in between. The CDR3 sequence: CASSVGTSRTHEQYF. For the CDR3, the DNA is TGTGCCAGCAGTGTCGGGACATCTAGGACCCACGAGCAGTACTTC.

The V call is TRBV2, the J call TRBJ2-3; D unresolved. This CDR3 has 11 amino acids. CDR1 SNHLY and CDR2 FYNNEI come from the germline V gene. V shed 5 bases and J shed 3 bases, with 3 bases lying between them. CDR3 in DNA: TGTGCCAGCAGTATAACAGATACGCAGTATTTT. Translating gives CASSITDTQYF.

V is TRBV28 and J is TRBJ1-4, with a tentative D call TRBD1 (5 bases). Deletions cut 3 bases from V and 4 bases from J, with 15 bases between. This CDR3 comprises 16 residues. CDR1 and CDR2 (germline): MDHEN, SYDVKM. The CDR3 protein is CASSFHLGGLNEKLFF. The CDR3 DNA reads TGTGCCAGCAGTTTCCATCTCGGGGGTCTTAATGAAAAACTGTTTTTT.

The rearrangement links TRBV5-4 to TRBJ2-1; 11 bases are a match to TRBD2. V dropped 4 bases and J dropped 7; count of bases not matched to a gene: 10. This CDR3 has 16 residues. CDR1 is SGHNT and CDR2 is YYREEE in the germline V gene (reference sequence). In DNA form, the CDR3 reads TGTGCCAGCAGCCCGTTAGCGGGAGGGCTCAGGAATGAGCAGTTCTTC. Protein sequence: CASSPLAGGLRNEQFF.

The chain has TRBV3-1 (or the pseudogene TRBV3-2) and TRBJ1-1; D ambiguous. The CDR3 extends over 15 amino acids. The germline gives CDR1 LGHDT, CDR2 YNNKEL (reference sequence). Trimming removed 0 bases at V and 2 bases at J, with 10 bases between. CDR3 loop: CASSQDVGPNTEAFF. The CDR3 DNA reads TGTGCCAGCAGCCAAGACGTGGGCCCCAACACTGAAGCTTTCTTT.

The chain combines TRBV5-4 with TRBJ2-2; a weak D match, TRBD1 (5 bases). Between the trimmed V and J ends, which lost 2 bases and 5 bases, there was a span of 16 bases. From germline, CDR1 is SGHNT and CDR2 YYREEE (reference sequence). This CDR3 has 16 amino acids. CDR3 residues: CASSFSPLRVTGELFF. CDR3 DNA sequence: TGTGCCAGCAGCTTCAGCCCTCTCAGGGTAACCGGGGAGCTGTTTTTT.

This clone showed up just a few times. The chain employs TRBV14 and TRBJ1-3; 7 bases are a match to TRBD1. This CDR3 spans 16 amino acids. The J segment lost 0 bases and the V segment lost 5 bases, leaving 7 bases of the junction unmatched. Germline loops: CDR1 SGHDN, CDR2 FVKESK. This CDR3 is CASSWTGSYSGNTIYF. Here the CDR3 DNA reads TGTGCCAGCAGCTGGACAGGATCCTACTCTGGAAACACCATATATTTT.

This rearrangement joins TRBV7-9 to TRBJ1-2; 10 bases match TRBD1. The CDR3 runs 15 residues. Looked up from germline, CDR1 is SEHNR and CDR2 is FQNEAQ (reference sequence). The junction had 5 bases not matched to a gene; V was cut back by 1 base and J by 6 bases. CDR3 coding DNA: TGTGCCAGCAGCTTAGTAGGGACAGGGGAGAATGGCTACACCTTC. It translates to CASSLVGTGENGYTF.

The gene calls are TRBV2 and TRBJ1-5; 8 positions match TRBD1. Germline V CDR1 and CDR2: SNHLY, FYNNEI. The CDR3 has 16 amino acids. Germline trimming cut 5 bases from V and 6 bases from J; bases unmatched to any gene: 12. This CDR3 reads CASSLFTGGRGQPQHF. In DNA, the CDR3 is TGTGCCAGCAGTCTTTTTACAGGGGGACGGGGTCAGCCCCAGCATTTT.